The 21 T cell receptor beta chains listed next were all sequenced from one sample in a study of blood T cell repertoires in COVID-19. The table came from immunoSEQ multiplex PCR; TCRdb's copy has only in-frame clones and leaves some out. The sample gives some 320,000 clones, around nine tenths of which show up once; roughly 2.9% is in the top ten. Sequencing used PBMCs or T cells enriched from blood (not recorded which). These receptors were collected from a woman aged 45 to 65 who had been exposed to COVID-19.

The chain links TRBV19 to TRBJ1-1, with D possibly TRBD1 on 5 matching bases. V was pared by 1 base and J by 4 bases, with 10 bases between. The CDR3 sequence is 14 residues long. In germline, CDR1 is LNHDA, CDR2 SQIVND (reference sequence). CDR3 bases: TGTGCCAGTAGTATAGTCGGGCAGGGCACTGAAGCTTTCTTT. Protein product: CASSIVGQGTEAFF.

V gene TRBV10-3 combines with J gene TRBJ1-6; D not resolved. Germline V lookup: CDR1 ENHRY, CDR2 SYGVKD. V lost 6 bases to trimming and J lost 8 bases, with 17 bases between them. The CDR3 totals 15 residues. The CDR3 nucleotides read TGTGCCATCAGCAATCGTATGAGCGGGGATTCACCCCTCCACTTT. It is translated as CAISNRMSGDSPLHF.

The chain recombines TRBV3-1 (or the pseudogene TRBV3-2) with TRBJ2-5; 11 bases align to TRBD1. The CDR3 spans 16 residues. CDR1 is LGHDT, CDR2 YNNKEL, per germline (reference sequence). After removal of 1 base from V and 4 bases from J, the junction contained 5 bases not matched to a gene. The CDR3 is CASSQVAGTGGETQYF. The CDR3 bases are TGTGCCAGCAGCCAAGTCGCCGGGACAGGGGGAGAGACCCAGTACTTC.

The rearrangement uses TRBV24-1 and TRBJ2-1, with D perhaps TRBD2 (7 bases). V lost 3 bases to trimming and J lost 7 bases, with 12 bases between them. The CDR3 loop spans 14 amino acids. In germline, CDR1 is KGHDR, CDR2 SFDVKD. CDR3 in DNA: TGTGCCACCAGTGATAGGGGGGGAAAGAATGAGCAGTTCTTC. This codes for CATSDRGGKNEQFF.

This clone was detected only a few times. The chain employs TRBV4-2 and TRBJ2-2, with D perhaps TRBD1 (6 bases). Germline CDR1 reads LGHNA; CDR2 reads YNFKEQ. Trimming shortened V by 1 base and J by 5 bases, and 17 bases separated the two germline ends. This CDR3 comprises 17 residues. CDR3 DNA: TGTGCCAGCAGCCAAGCTTGGGCACAGGGTGGGACCGGGGAGCTGTTTTTT. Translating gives CASSQAWAQGGTGELFF.

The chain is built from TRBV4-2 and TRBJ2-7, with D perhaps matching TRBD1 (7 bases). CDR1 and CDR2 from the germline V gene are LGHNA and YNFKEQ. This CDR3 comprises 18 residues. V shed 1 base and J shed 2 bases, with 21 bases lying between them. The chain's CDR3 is CASSQGLYGGGPTYEQYF. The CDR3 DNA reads TGTGCCAGCAGCCAAGGGTTATATGGAGGGGGCCCCACCTACGAGCAGTACTTC.

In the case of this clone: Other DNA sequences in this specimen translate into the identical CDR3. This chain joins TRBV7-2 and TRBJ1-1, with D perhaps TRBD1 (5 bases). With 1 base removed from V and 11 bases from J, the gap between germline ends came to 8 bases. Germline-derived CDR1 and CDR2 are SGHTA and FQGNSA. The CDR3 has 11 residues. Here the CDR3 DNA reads TGTGCCAGCAGCTTAGGACGGGGGGCTTTCTTT. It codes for CASSLGRGAFF.

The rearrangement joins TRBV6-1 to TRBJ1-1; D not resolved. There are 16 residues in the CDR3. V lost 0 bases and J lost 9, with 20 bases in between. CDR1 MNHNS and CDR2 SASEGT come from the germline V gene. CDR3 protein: CASSEALRVLSGKAFF. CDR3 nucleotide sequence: TGTGCCAGCAGTGAAGCGTTGAGGGTTCTTTCTGGGAAAGCTTTCTTT.

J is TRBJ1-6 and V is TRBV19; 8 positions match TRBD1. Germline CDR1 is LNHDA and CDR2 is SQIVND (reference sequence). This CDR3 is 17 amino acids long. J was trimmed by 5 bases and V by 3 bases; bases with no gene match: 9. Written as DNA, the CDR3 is TGTGCCAGTAGTATTGGACAGGGCGCTTCCGATAATTCACCCCTCCACTTT. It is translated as CASSIGQGASDNSPLHF. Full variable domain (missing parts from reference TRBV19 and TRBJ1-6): DGGITQSPKYLFRKEGQNVTLSCEQNLNHDAMYWYRQDPGQGLRLIYYSQIVNDFQKGDIAEGYSVSREKKESFPLTVTSAQKNPTAFYLCASSIGQGASDNSPLHFGNGTRLTVT.

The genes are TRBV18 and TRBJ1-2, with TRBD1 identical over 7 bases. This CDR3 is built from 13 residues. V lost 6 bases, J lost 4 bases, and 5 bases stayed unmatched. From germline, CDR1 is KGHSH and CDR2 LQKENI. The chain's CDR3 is CASSPDRVYGYTF. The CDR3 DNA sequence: TGTGCCAGCTCTCCCGACAGGGTCTATGGCTACACCTTC.

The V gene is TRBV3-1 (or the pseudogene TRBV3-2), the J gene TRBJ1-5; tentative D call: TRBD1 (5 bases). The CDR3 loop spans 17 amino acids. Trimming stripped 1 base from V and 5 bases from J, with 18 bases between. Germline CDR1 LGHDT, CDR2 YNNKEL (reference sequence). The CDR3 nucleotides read TGTGCCAGCAGCCAAGTCATGAGTGACAGTAAGTATCAGCCCCAGCATTTT. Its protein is CASSQVMSDSKYQPQHF.

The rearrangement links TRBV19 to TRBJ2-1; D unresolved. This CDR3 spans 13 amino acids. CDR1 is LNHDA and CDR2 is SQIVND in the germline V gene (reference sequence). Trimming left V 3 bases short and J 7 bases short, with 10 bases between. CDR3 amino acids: CASSIMLLNEQFF. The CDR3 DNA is TGTGCCAGTAGTATTATGTTACTTAATGAGCAGTTCTTC.

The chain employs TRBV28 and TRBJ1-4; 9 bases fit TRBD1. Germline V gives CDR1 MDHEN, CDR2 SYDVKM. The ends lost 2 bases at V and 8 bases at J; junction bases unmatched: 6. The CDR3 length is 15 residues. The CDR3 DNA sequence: TGTGCCAGCAGTTTACCGGGACAGGGCGGGGAAAAACTGTTTTTT. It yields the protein CASSLPGQGGEKLFF.

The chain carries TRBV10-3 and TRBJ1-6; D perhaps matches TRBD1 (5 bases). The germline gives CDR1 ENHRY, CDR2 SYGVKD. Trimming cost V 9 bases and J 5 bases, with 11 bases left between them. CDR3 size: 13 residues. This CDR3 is CAITTDNNSPLHF. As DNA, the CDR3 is TGTGCCATTACGACAGATAATAATTCACCCCTCCACTTT.

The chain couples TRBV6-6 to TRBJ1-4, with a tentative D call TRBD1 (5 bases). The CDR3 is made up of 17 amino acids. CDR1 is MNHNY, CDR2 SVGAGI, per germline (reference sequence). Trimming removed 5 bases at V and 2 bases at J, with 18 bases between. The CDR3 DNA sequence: TGTGCCAGCAGTCAGCATTCCTCGACAGCCACTAATGAAAAACTGTTTTTT. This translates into CASSQHSSTATNEKLFF.

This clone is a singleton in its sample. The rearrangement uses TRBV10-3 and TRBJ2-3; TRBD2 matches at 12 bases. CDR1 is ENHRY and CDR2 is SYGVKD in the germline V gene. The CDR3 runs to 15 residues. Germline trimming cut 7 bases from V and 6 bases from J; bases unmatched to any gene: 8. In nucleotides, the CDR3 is TGTGCCATCACACCGGGACTAGCGGGCTCCGATACGCAGTATTTT. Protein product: CAITPGLAGSDTQYF.

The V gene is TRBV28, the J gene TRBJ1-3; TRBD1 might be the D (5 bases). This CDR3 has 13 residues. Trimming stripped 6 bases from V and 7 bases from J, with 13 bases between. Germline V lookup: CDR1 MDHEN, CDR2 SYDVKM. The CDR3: CASRDTQANTIYF. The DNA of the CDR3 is TGTGCCAGCAGGGACACGCAGGCCAACACCATATATTTT.

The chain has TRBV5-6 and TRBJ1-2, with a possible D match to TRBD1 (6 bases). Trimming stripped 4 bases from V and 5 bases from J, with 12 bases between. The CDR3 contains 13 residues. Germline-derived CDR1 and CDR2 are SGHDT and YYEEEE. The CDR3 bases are TGTGCCAGCAGCAACGAAGGACAGTATGGCTACACCTTC. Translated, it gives CASSNEGQYGYTF.

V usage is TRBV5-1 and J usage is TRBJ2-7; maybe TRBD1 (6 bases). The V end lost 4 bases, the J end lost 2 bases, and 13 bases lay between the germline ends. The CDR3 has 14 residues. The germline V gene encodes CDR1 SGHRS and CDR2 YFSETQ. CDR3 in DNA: TGCGCCAGCAGCGCCCCGACAGGTACCTACGAGCAGTACTTC. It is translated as CASSAPTGTYEQYF.

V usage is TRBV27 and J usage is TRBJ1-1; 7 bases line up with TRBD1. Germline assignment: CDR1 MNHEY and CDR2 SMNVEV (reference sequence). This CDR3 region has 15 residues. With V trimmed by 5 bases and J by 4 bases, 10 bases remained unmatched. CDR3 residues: CASSVASGGSTEAFF. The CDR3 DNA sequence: TGTGCCAGCAGTGTCGCCTCAGGGGGTAGCACTGAAGCTTTCTTT.

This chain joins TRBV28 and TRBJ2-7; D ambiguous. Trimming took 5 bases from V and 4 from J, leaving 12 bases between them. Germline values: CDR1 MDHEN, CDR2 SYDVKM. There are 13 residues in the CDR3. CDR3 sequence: CASSPYSYYEQYF. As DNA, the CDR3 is TGTGCCAGCAGTCCCTACAGCTATTACGAGCAGTACTTC.